What follows are 12 T cell receptor beta chains derived from one specimen sequenced in a study of cytomegalovirus exposure and HLA in healthy donors. PCR used 60 Vbeta primers and 13 Jbeta primers. TCRdb's copy holds only in-frame clones and misses some; the assay was immunoSEQ multiplex PCR. In the table there are 130,000 to 150,000 clones, 79% of which are singletons. The specimen sequenced was PBMCs. The origin of the receptors is a woman between 40 and 50 years old in good health and CMV-seropositive.

This clone came up once. This likely reflects a read error, since a far larger clone is one base away. This chain joins TRBV7-3 and TRBJ2-7; 8 nucleotides align to TRBD1. J was trimmed by 3 bases and V by 3 bases; bases with no gene match: 1. Germline V gene sequence: CDR1 SGHTA, CDR2 FQGTGA. This CDR3 region has 13 residues. Written as DNA, the CDR3 is TGTGCCAGCAGCTTCGGACAGGGCTACGAGCAGTACTTC. This codes for CASSFGQGYEQYF.

This clone came up once. The rearrangement uses TRBV7-9 and TRBJ2-1; D may be TRBD1 (5 bases). Trimming cost V 0 bases and J 5 bases, with 14 bases left between them. This CDR3 contains 16 residues. In germline, CDR1 is SEHNR, CDR2 FQNEAQ (reference sequence). CDR3 sequence reads: CASSLAGLPVNNEQFF. In nucleotides, the CDR3 is TGTGCCAGCAGCTTAGCGGGGCTCCCAGTAAACAATGAGCAGTTCTTC.

The chain employs TRBV12-5 and TRBJ2-6; possible D gene TRBD1, 5 bases. The CDR3 sequence is 15 residues long. The V and J ends lost 5 bases and 10 bases respectively, with 18 bases between them. CDR1 is LGHNT, CDR2 FRNRAP, per germline. In nucleotides, the CDR3 is TGTGCTAGTGGTGCCCCCCAGGGTCCGAATAACGTCCTGACTTTC. Residues: CASGAPQGPNNVLTF.

The CDR3, as DNA: TGTGCCAGCAGCGACTGGACAGTCCTAAACCCGCTCGCGAACACCGGGGAGCTGTTTTTT. Residues: CASSDWTVLNPLANTGELFF. The chain uses TRBV13 and TRBJ2-2; possible D gene TRBD1, 6 bases. CDR3 length: 20 residues. Germline V lookup: CDR1 PRHDT, CDR2 FYEKMQ (reference sequence). Between the trimmed V and J ends, which lost 5 bases and 0 bases, there was a span of 25 bases.

This clone was seen repeatedly, ten times or more. The chain recombines TRBV2 with TRBJ1-1; D unresolved. V shed 6 bases and J shed 1 base, with 9 bases lying between them. This CDR3 is 13 amino acids long. The germline V gene encodes CDR1 SNHLY and CDR2 FYNNEI. Here the CDR3 DNA reads TGTGCCAGCAGGGGAGAAAGGAACACTGAAGCTTTCTTT. It yields the protein CASRGERNTEAFF. Using reference TRBV2 and TRBJ1-1 for the parts outside the CDR3, the full variable domain is EPEVTQTPSHQVTQMGQEVILRCVPISNHLYFYWYRQILGQKVEFLVSFYNNEISEKSEIFDDQFSVERPDGSNFTLKIRSTKLEDSAMYFCASRGERNTEAFFGQGTRLTVV.

V usage is TRBV7-2 and J usage is TRBJ2-1; TRBD2 matches at 7 bases. The V and J ends lost 3 bases and 3 bases, in that order; junction bases with no gene match: 5. This CDR3 has 15 amino acids. CDR1 and CDR2 from the germline V gene are SGHTA and FQGNSA. The CDR3 protein is CASSFRRGNYNEQFF. CDR3 in DNA: TGTGCCAGCAGCTTCAGGCGGGGGAACTACAATGAGCAGTTCTTC.

The rearrangement joins TRBV6-6 to TRBJ1-4, with D possibly being TRBD1 (5 bases). V was pared by 4 bases and J by 2 bases, with 5 bases between. The length of the CDR3 is 13 residues. Germline CDR1 and CDR2: MNHNY and SVGAGI (reference sequence). The CDR3 loop reads CASSSGTNEKLFF. The CDR3 DNA is TGTGCCAGCAGTTCAGGGACTAATGAAAAACTGTTTTTT.

The chain joins TRBV6-5 to TRBJ1-1; 7 nucleotides align to TRBD1. J gave up 9 bases and V 0 bases, and 7 bases lay outside the gene matches. The germline CDR1 and CDR2 sequences are MNHEY and SVGAGI. The CDR3 extends over 14 amino acids. The CDR3 sequence is CASSYSGTGEKAFF. The DNA for the CDR3 is TGTGCCAGCAGTTACTCGGGTACAGGGGAAAAAGCTTTCTTT.

The chain joins TRBV6-4 to TRBJ1-2; D is unclear. Trimming cost V 4 bases and J 5 bases, with 11 bases left between them. Germline-derived CDR1 and CDR2 are MRHNA and SNTAGT. This CDR3 is built from 13 residues. This chain's CDR3 is CASSVGPEYGYTF. CDR3 nucleotide sequence: TGTGCCAGCAGTGTGGGCCCAGAATATGGCTACACCTTC.

V and J are TRBV29-1 and TRBJ2-7, with 13 bases matching TRBD2. Looked up from germline, CDR1 is SQVTM and CDR2 is ANQGSEA. The CDR3 sequence is 15 residues long. The junction had 4 bases not matched to a gene; V was cut back by 5 bases and J by 0 bases. The chain's CDR3 is CSVTRTSGGSYEQYF. The CDR3 nucleotides read TGCAGCGTTACCCGGACTAGCGGGGGCTCCTACGAGCAGTACTTC.

In regard to this clone: Compared with germline, one end of the junction differs, possibly owing to a read error. The chain uses TRBV5-6 and TRBJ1-1, with 8 bases matching TRBD1. The CDR3 loop spans 13 amino acids. The germline CDR1 and CDR2 sequences are SGHDT and YYEEEE. This CDR3 reads CASSLAGGGAPLF. DNA of the CDR3: TGTGCCAGCAGCTTGGCAGGGGGCGGTGCACCCCTCTTT.

This clone occurred once. J is TRBJ2-7 and V is TRBV5-4, with 10 bases that match TRBD1. CDR3 length: 13 residues. Germline V CDR1 and CDR2: SGHNT, YYREEE (reference sequence). J was trimmed by 5 bases and V by 4 bases; bases with no gene match: 3. CDR3 nucleotide sequence: TGTGCCAGCAGCCGGACAGGGGGGGACGAGCAGTACTTC. Its translation is CASSRTGGDEQYF.